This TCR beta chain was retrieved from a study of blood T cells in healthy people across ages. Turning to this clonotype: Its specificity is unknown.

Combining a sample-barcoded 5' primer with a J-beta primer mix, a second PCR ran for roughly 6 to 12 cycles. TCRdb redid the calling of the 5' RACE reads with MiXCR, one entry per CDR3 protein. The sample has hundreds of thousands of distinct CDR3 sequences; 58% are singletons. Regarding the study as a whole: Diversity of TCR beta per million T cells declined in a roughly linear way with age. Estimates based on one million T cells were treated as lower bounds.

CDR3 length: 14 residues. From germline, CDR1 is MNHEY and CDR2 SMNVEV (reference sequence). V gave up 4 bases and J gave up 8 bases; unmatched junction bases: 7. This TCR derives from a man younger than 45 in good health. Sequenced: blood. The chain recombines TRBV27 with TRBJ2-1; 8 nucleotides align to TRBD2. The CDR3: CASSSGLVFYEQFF. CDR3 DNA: TGTGCCAGCAGTTCGGGACTAGTTTTCTATGAGCAGTTCTTC.